These 2 T cell receptor beta chains were all obtained from the same sample, sequenced in a study of shared clonotypes between healthy human individuals. Produced via immunoSEQ multiplex PCR; TCRdb's table is partial and in-frame only. The data hold 550,000 to 700,000 clones, with approximately 73% observed a single time. Sequenced input: memory CD4+ T cells sorted from blood. Subset here: CD45RA-negative fraction. The receptors come from a woman in her twenties or thirties in good health.

The chain combines TRBV29-1 with TRBJ2-5; 10 nucleotides line up with TRBD2. TRBJ2-7 explains the end of the DNA better; the J call may be wrong. Germline values: CDR1 SQVTM, CDR2 ANQGSEA. This CDR3 is built from 14 residues. The CDR3 bases are TGCAGCGTTGTGTCTAGCGGGAGATTCAACGAGCAGTACTTC. It translates to CSVVSSGRFNEQYF.

The chain employs TRBV9 and TRBJ2-1, with TRBD2 identical over 12 bases. V was pared by 4 bases and J by 0 bases, with 14 bases of the junction left unmatched. In germline, CDR1 is SGDLS, CDR2 YYNGEE. The CDR3 runs to 20 residues. The CDR3 DNA reads as TGTGCCAGCAGCACCCCTGAGGGACTAGCGGGTTCTGGCTCCTACAATGAGCAGTTCTTC. Amino acids: CASSTPEGLAGSGSYNEQFF.